This section outlines one T cell receptor beta chain sequence together with its context. Its antigen is not known. This CDR3 is also generated by other DNA sequences in the sample. Assay execution took place at the deep level. Assay used: immunoSEQ multiplex PCR; TCRdb lists only in-frame clones, some missing. This table has 950,000 to 1,100,000 clones, roughly 80% appearing once. These data belong to a study of shared clonotypes between healthy human individuals. Study details: A couple of women and a few men aged 18 to 49 served as donors. Findings of the study overall: Naive CD4 clonotypes were shared across a handful of donors at 4.5% to 6%.

CD4+ cells were split into CD45RA+ naive and CD45RA-negative memory subsets. The germline V gene encodes CDR1 SGHTA and CDR2 FQGNSA. This CDR3 comprises 15 residues. The V end was cut by 2 bases, the J end by 1 base, with 11 bases between. The clonotype comes from a man between 18 and 35 years old in good health. The chain recombines TRBV7-2 with TRBJ1-1; D is possibly TRBD1 (5 bases). The sample was memory CD4+ T cells sorted from blood. The subset here: CD45RA-negative fraction. The CDR3 sequence: CASSLQGTTNTEAFF. The CDR3 coding sequence is TGTGCCAGCAGCTTACAGGGTACAACGAACACTGAAGCTTTCTTT.